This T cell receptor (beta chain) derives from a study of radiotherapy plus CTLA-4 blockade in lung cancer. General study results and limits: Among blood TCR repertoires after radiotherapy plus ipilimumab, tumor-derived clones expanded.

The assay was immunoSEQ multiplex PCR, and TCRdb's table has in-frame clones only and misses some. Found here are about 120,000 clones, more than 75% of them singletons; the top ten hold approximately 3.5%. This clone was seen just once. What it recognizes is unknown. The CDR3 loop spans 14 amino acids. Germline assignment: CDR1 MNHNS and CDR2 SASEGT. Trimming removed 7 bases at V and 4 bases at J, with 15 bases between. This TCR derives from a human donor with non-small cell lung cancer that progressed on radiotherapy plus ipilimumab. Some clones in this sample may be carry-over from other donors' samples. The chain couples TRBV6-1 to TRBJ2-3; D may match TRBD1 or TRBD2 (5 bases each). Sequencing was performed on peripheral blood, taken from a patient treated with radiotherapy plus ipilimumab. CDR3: CASNRGVWSDTQYF. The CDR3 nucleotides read TGTGCCAGCAACCGGGGCGTGTGGTCAGATACGCAGTATTTT.